Given below is one TCR beta chain in context. Its specificity is unknown. Germline assignment: CDR1 MDHEN and CDR2 SYDVKM. V gave up 3 bases and J gave up 5 bases; unmatched junction bases: 4. The CDR3 runs 14 residues. As to time point: sample taken at primary tumor resection. Unsorted whole RNA samples from tumor, nontumor lung or frozen PBMC were sequenced. Donation came from roughly 72 patients with untreated early-stage non-small cell lung cancer. TCRdb independently ran MiXCR on the 5' RACE reads; one entry per CDR3 protein. Seen here are tens of thousands of distinct CDR3 sequences, 10% to 15% observed once, and the top ten hold around 39%. This sample is drawn from a study of spatial heterogeneity in lung cancer. Turning to the study itself: Detected sequences consistently included more beta-chain ones than alpha-chain ones. Mean representation of each unique TCR and UMI combination in the raw reads exceeded nine occurrences.

General study results and limits: Ubiquitous expanded tumor TCRs showed up in blood more at resection than follow-up.

This receptor was taken from a female donor with early-stage non-small cell lung cancer. V is TRBV28 and J is TRBJ2-4, with TRBD2 matching over 7 bases. The specimen was PBMCs, collected at surgery. CDR3 in DNA: TGTGCCAGCAGTTTGGGAGGGTTCCAAAACATTCAGTACTTC. Encoded protein: CASSLGGFQNIQYF.